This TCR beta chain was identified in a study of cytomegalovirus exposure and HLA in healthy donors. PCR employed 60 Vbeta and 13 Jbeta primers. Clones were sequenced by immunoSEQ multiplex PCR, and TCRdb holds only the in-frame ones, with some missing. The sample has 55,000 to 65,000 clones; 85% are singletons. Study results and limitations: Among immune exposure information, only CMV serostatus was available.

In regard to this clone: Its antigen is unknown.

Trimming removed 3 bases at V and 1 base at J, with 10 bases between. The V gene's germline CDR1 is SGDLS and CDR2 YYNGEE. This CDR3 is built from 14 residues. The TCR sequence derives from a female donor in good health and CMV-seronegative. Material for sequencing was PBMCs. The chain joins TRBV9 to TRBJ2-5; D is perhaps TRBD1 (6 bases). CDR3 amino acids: CASSGGRPQETQYF. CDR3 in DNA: TGTGCCAGCAGCGGGGGGCGACCCCAAGAGACCCAGTACTTC. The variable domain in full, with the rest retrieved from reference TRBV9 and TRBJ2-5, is DSGVTQTPKHLITATGQRVTLRCSPRSGDLSVYWYQQSLDQGLQFLIQYYNGEERAKGNILERFSAQQFPDLHSELNLSSLELGDSALYFCASSGGRPQETQYFGPGTRLLVL.